The subject of this entry is one T cell receptor (beta chain). The CDR3 runs to 15 residues. Germline V gene data show CDR1 as LGHDT and CDR2 as YNNKEL (reference sequence). With 3 bases removed from V and 5 bases from J, the gap between germline ends came to 16 bases. These data come from a study of blood T cell repertoires in COVID-19. The wider study: Some COVID-19 samples were acute and others convalescent; all came from the United States, Italy and Spain. From T cells, B-cell-depleted T cells, or PBMCs came the material, which was cDNA or gDNA.

Some clones are missing from TCRdb's copy, which holds only in-frame ones; the method was immunoSEQ multiplex PCR. The sample carries about 53,000 clones, approximately 80% recorded once. The sequence derives from a woman older than 75 with COVID-19, enrolled during active disease. The sample comprised peripheral blood. The chain has TRBV3-1 (or the pseudogene TRBV3-2) and TRBJ2-5; D may be TRBD2 (5 bases). Here the CDR3 DNA reads TGTGCCAGCAGCCAGGGAGTGACCCAGTCGGAGACCCAGTACTTC. Translation: CASSQGVTQSETQYF.